The rows below give T cell receptor beta chains drawn from one sample of a study of blood T cell repertoires in COVID-19. The method was immunoSEQ multiplex PCR; TCRdb's version includes in-frame clones alone and lacks a portion of them. The data show 55,000 to 80,000 clones, roughly 78% seen once. Sequenced input: peripheral blood. These receptors all come from a man in his 60s with COVID-19, enrolled during active disease. CDR3s include the opening cysteine and the closing phenylalanine or tryptophan. D genes are given only for firm matches. Size tells how often a clone was seen (once, few, many) or the class of an expanded clone, and some rows leave it out.

d_call,j_call,clone_size,v_call,cdr3_nt,cdr3_aa
.,TRBJ2-4,.,TRBV11-2,TGTGCCAGCAGCTTAGTGGCAGAACAAAACATTCAGTACTTC,CASSLVAEQNIQYF
.,TRBJ2-7,.,TRBV19,TGTGCCAGTAGTTCCAATCGGGGGTACGAGCAGTACTTC,CASSSNRGYEQYF
.,TRBJ2-7,.,TRBV11-2,TGTGCCAGCAGCCGCGGGACGGGCTACGAGCAGTACTTC,CASSRGTGYEQYF
TRBD2,TRBJ2-1,.,TRBV24-1,TGTGCCACCAGTGGCCTAGCGGGAGTAAACAATGAGCAGTTCTTC,CATSGLAGVNNEQFF
TRBD1,TRBJ2-1,.,TRBV14,TGTGCCAGCAGCCAAGTTTACAGGGGGCGAAGGGAGCAGTTCTTC,CASSQVYRGRREQFF
.,TRBJ1-4,few,TRBV5-5,TGTGCCAGCAGCTTGTGGGAGGCTGGTGAAAAACTGTTTTTT,CASSLWEAGEKLFF
TRBD1,TRBJ2-1,.,TRBV11-3,TGTGCCAGCAGCTCCCTCGGACAGGGGGCGGGTAATGAGCAGTTCTTC,CASSSLGQGAGNEQFF
.,TRBJ2-7,.,TRBV28,TGTGCCAGCAGTACTCTACAGTACGAGCAGTACTTC,CASSTLQYEQYF
.,TRBJ2-7,.,TRBV9,TGTGCCAAGCTGGACAGCCAGCCCGAGCAGTACTTC,CAKLDSQPEQYF
.,TRBJ2-7,.,TRBV19,TGTGCCAGTAGTTCTAGAGATGGAGGCCCTAGGGAGCAGTACTTC,CASSSRDGGPREQYF
.,TRBJ2-2,.,TRBV7-2,TGTGCCAGCCGCGAGGGGGGGTCAAACACCGGGGAGCTGTTTTTT,CASREGGSNTGELFF
TRBD1,TRBJ2-3,.,TRBV5-1,TGCGCCAGCAGCTGGGGACAGGCAGATACGCAGTATTTT,CASSWGQADTQYF
TRBD1,TRBJ2-3,once,TRBV28,TGTGCCAGCAAGGGGACAGATATCACAGATACGCAGTATTTT,CASKGTDITDTQYF
TRBD2,TRBJ2-1,.,TRBV5-4,TGTGCCAGCAGCTTGGAGGGCGGGAGCTACAATGAGCAGTTCTTC,CASSLEGGSYNEQFF
TRBD2,TRBJ2-7,.,TRBV24-1,TGTGCCACCAGTGAAGCTGGGGGAGGGTCCTACGAGCAGTACTTC,CATSEAGGGSYEQYF
.,TRBJ2-1,.,TRBV29-1,TGCAGCGTCGCACCGCGAGGTTCTGCTGGATACAATGAGCAGTTCTTC,CSVAPRGSAGYNEQFF
TRBD2,TRBJ2-3,once,TRBV2,TGTGCCAGTAGCGGGGGAGCAGATACGCAGTATTTT,CASSGGADTQYF
.,TRBJ2-7,.,TRBV10-1,TGCGCCAGCAGTGAGTCGGCGGCTCGGGAGCAGTACTTC,CASSESAAREQYF
TRBD1,TRBJ1-6,.,TRBV5-6,TGTGCCAGCAGCTTTTCCCCCGGGACAGCGAGCTCCTATAATTCACCCCTCCACTTT,CASSFSPGTASSYNSPLHF
.,TRBJ2-7,.,TRBV11-3,TGTGCCAGCAGCTCTCTCTACGAGCAGTACTTC,CASSSLYEQYF
.,TRBJ2-4,once,TRBV23-1,TGCGCCAGCAACCACAGGGCGCTCTTAGCCAAAAACATTCAGTACTTC,CASNHRALLAKNIQYF
TRBD2,TRBJ2-1,few,TRBV19,TGTGCCAGTAGTCCATCGGCGGGAGACTACTACAATGAGCAGTTCTTC,CASSPSAGDYYNEQFF
.,TRBJ1-2,.,TRBV2,TGTGCCAGCACCACAGAACCCTATGGCTACACCTTC,CASTTEPYGYTF
TRBD2,TRBJ2-1,.,TRBV10-3,TGTGCCATCACCCCAACTAGCGGGAGGTACAATGAGCAGTTCTTC,CAITPTSGRYNEQFF
.,TRBJ1-3,.,TRBV27,TGTGCCAGCAGCCTTTTGGCAGGAAACACCATATATTTT,CASSLLAGNTIYF
.,TRBJ1-5,medium-sized,TRBV5-6,TGTGCCAGCAGCTCCACAGGGTTGGGCAATCAGCCCCAGCATTTT,CASSSTGLGNQPQHF
.,TRBJ1-1,.,TRBV6-4,TGTGCCAGCAAGAGCTTCCCGATGAGCACTGAAGCTTTCTTT,CASKSFPMSTEAFF
TRBD1,TRBJ2-1,few,TRBV9,TGTGCCAGCAGCAAACGACAGGGTGGATGGAACTATGAGCAGTTCTTC,CASSKRQGGWNYEQFF
TRBD2,TRBJ2-3,.,TRBV29-1,TGCAGCGTTGCGGGACTAGCGGGAGGAAGGAGGGATACGCAGTATTTT,CSVAGLAGGRRDTQYF
TRBD1,TRBJ1-3,.,TRBV18,TGTGCCAGCTCACAGGGGGCCTCTGGAAACACCATATATTTT,CASSQGASGNTIYF
.,TRBJ2-7,.,TRBV6-5,TGTGCCAGCAGTATACAGGGCCCCTCCTACGAGCAGTACTTC,CASSIQGPSYEQYF
.,TRBJ2-5,.,TRBV5-1,TGCGCCAGCAGCTACGGCCCCGGCGGGGAGACCCAGTACTTC,CASSYGPGGETQYF
TRBD2,TRBJ2-1,.,TRBV5-1,TGCGCCAGCAGCAAGACTAGCGGGGGGGCGTACAATGAGCAGTTCTTC,CASSKTSGGAYNEQFF
TRBD2,TRBJ2-3,.,TRBV27,TGTGCCAGCAGTTTCTACGGACTAGCGGGAAGTACAGATACGCAGTATTTT,CASSFYGLAGSTDTQYF
.,TRBJ2-3,.,TRBV14,TGTGCCAGCAGCCAACGCGCTTCAGCGGCTAGAGATACGCAGTATTTT,CASSQRASAARDTQYF
TRBD1,TRBJ2-7,.,TRBV5-1,TGCGCCAGCAGCGTGTCCGGGACAGGGGGCTTCGAGCAGTACTTC,CASSVSGTGGFEQYF
.,TRBJ1-3,.,TRBV5-1,TGCGCCAGCAGCTTGGGGACAGAAGGAAACACCATATATTTT,CASSLGTEGNTIYF
TRBD2,TRBJ2-7,.,TRBV14,TGTGCCAGCAGCCGACTGACTAGCGGCAACTACGAGCAGTACTTC,CASSRLTSGNYEQYF
TRBD2,TRBJ2-5,.,TRBV4-1,TGCGCCAGCAGCAGACTAGCGTTAGAGACCCAGTACTTC,CASSRLALETQYF
TRBD1,TRBJ1-2,.,TRBV5-5,TGTGCCAGCAGCCCCCTAACAGGGGGCCTTGGCTACACCTTC,CASSPLTGGLGYTF
TRBD2,TRBJ2-7,.,TRBV11-2,TGTGCCAGCAGCCCCGGGACTAGCGGGGGCCCCCCCTACGAGCAGTACTTC,CASSPGTSGGPPYEQYF
.,TRBJ1-2,few,TRBV28,TGTGCCAGCAGCCAGACAGAATATGGCTACACCTTC,CASSQTEYGYTF
.,TRBJ2-5,.,TRBV5-1,TGCGCCAGCAGCTTGGTAGCGGAGACCCAGTACTTC,CASSLVAETQYF
.,TRBJ2-2,.,TRBV7-2,TGTGCCAGCAGCCCCTACAGATCCCGGGGAACCGGGGAGCTGTTTTTT,CASSPYRSRGTGELFF
.,TRBJ2-7,.,TRBV24-1,TGTGCCACCGCCTCTGACTCTTCCTACGAGCAGTACTTC,CATASDSSYEQYF
TRBD2,TRBJ2-3,.,TRBV2,TGTGCCAGCAACCATAATAGCGGGGAGCCTGGAGATACGCAGTATTTT,CASNHNSGEPGDTQYF
TRBD1,TRBJ2-7,.,TRBV28,TGTGCCAGCAGTACGACAGGGGGTATCTACGAGCAGTACTTC,CASSTTGGIYEQYF
.,TRBJ1-4,.,TRBV20-1,TGCAGTGCTAGATCCCGGGGGGGGCTGTTTTTT,CSARSRGGLFF
.,TRBJ2-4,.,TRBV6-6,TGTGCCAGCAGTTACGGGGCGCCCTATCGGGACATTCAGTACTTC,CASSYGAPYRDIQYF
TRBD2,TRBJ2-1,few,TRBV11-1,TGTGCCAGCAGCCGTAGCGGGAGGGACTCACATGAGCAGTTCTTC,CASSRSGRDSHEQFF
.,TRBJ1-5,.,TRBV18,TGTGCCAGCTCACCAGCGGGTAACAATCAGCCCCAGCATTTT,CASSPAGNNQPQHF
.,TRBJ2-7,few,TRBV19,TGTGCCAGTAGTTCATACACAGGATTCTACGAGCAGTACTTC,CASSSYTGFYEQYF
TRBD1,TRBJ2-1,.,TRBV15,TGTGCCACCAGCAAGAGCTCGGACAGGAGGCTCCATGAGCAGTTCTTC,CATSKSSDRRLHEQFF
.,TRBJ2-7,.,TRBV21-1,TGTGCCAGCAGCACCCGACAGGGGGTGGCTAGCTGCTGGGAGCAGTACTTC,CASSTRQGVASCWEQYF
TRBD2,TRBJ2-7,.,TRBV6-5,TGTGCCAGCAGACGGGGACTAGAATACGAGCAGTACTTC,CASRRGLEYEQYF
.,TRBJ1-2,once,TRBV6-2/TRBV6-3,TGTGCCAGCAGTTACGAGGGCAGAAGCTATGGCTACACCTTC,CASSYEGRSYGYTF
.,TRBJ1-1,few,TRBV30,TGTGCCTGGAGTGTACTGCGGAGTGAAGCTTTCTTT,CAWSVLRSEAFF
.,TRBJ2-7,.,TRBV2,TGTGCCAGCAGTGAACGTACTGCCTCCTACGAGCAGTACTTC,CASSERTASYEQYF